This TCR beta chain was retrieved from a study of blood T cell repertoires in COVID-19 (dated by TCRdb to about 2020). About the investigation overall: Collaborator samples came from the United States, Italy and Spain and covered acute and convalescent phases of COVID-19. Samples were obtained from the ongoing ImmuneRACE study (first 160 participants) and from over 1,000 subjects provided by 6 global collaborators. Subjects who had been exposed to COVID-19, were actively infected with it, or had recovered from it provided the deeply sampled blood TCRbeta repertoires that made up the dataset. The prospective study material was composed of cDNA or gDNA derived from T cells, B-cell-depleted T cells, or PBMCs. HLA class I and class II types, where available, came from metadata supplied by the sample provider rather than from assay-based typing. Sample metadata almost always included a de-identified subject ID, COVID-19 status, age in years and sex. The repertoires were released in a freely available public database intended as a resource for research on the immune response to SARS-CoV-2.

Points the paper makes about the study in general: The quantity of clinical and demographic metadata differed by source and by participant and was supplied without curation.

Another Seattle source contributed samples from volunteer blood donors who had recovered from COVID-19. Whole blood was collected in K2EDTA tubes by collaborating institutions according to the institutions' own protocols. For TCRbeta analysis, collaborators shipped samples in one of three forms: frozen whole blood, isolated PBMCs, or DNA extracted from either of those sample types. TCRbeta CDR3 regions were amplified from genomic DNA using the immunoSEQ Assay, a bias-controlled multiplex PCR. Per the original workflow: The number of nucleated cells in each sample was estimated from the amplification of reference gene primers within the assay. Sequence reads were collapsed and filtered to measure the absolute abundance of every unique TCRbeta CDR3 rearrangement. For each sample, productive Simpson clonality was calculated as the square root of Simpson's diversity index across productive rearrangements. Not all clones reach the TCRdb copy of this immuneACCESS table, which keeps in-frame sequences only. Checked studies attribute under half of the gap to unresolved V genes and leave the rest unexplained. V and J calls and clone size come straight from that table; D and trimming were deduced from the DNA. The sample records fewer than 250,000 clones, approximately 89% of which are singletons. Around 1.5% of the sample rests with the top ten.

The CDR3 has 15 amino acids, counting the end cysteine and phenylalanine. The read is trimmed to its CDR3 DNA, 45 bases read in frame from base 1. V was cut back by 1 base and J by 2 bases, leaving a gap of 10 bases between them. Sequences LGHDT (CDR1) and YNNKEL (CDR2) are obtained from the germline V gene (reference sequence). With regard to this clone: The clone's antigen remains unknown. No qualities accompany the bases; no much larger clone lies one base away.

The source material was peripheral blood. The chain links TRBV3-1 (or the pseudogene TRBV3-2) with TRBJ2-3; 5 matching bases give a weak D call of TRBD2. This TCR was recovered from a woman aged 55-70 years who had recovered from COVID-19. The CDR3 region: CASSQVPTTTDTQYF. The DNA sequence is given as TGTGCCAGCAGCCAAGTTCCGACTACCACAGATACGCAGTATTTT.